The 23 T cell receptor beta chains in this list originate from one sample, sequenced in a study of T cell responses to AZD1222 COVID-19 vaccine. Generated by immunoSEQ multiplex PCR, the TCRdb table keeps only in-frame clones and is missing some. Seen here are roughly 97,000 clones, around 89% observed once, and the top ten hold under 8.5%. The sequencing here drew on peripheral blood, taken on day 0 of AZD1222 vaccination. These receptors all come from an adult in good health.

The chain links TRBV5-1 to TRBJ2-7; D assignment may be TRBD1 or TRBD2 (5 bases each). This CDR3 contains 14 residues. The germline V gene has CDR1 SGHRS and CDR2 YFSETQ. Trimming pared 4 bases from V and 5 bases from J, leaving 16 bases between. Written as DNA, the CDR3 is TGCGCCAGCAGCCAGGGACCAGAATCGGACGAGCAGTACTTC. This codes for CASSQGPESDEQYF.

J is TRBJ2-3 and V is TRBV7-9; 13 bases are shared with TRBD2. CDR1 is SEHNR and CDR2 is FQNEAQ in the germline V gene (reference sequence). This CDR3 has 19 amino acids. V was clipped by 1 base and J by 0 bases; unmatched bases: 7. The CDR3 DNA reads TGTGCCAGCAGCTTAGGACTAGCGGGAGGTCGGGTGAGCACAGATACGCAGTATTTT. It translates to CASSLGLAGGRVSTDTQYF. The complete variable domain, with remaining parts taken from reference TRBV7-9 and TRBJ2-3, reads DTGVSQNPRHKITKRGQNVTFRCDPISEHNRLYWYRQTLGQGPEFLTYFQNEAQLEKSRLLSDRFSAERPKGSFSTLEIQRTEQGDSAMYLCASSLGLAGGRVSTDTQYFGPGTRLTVL.

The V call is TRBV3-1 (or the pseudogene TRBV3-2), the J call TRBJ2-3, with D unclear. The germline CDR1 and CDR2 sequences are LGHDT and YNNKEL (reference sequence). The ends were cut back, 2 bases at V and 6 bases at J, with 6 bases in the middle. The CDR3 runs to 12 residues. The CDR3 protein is CASSQLGDTQYF. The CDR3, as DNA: TGTGCCAGCAGCCAACTTGGGGATACGCAGTATTTT.

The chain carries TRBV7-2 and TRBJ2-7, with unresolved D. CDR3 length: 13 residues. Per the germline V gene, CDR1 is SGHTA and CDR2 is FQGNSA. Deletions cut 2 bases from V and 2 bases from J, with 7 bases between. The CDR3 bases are TGTGCCAGCAGCTTAACCCCAACCTACGAGCAGTACTTC. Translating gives CASSLTPTYEQYF. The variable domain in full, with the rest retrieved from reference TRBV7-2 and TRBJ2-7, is GAGVSQSPSNKVTEKGKDVELRCDPISGHTALYWYRQSLGQGLEFLIYFQGNSAPDKSGLPSDRFSAERTGGSVSTLTIQRTQQEDSAVYLCASSLTPTYEQYFGPGTRLTVT.

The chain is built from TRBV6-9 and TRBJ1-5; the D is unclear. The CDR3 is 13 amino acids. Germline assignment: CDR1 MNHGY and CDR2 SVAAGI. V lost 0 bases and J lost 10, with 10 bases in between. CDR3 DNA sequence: TGTGCCAGCAGTTATTCAAGCAAATTACCCCAGCATTTT. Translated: CASSYSSKLPQHF.

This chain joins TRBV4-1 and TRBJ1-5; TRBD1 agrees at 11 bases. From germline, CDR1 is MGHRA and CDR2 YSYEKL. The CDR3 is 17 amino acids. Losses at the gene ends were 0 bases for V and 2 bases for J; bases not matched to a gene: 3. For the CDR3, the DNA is TGCGCCAGCAGCCAAGATGGGACAGGGGGACGCAATCAGCCCCAGCATTTT. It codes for CASSQDGTGGRNQPQHF.

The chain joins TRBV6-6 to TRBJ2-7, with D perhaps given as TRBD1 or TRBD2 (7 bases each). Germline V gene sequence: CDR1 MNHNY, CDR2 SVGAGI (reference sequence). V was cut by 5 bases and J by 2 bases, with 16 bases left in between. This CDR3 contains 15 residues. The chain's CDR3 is CASSRGRGQTYEQYF. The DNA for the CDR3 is TGTGCCAGCAGTAGGGGGAGGGGACAGACCTACGAGCAGTACTTC.

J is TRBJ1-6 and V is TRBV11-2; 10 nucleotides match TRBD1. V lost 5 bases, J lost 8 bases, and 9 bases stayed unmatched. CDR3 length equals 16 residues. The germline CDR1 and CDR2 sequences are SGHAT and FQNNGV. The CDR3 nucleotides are TGTGCCAGCAGCCTAGGGGGACAGGGGACGGATTCACCCCTCCACTTT. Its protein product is CASSLGGQGTDSPLHF.

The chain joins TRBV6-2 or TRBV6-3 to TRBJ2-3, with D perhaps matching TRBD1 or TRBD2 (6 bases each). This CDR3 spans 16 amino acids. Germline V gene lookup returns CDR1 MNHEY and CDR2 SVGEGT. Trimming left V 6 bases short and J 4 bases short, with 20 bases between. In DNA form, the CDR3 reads TGTGCCAGCAGCCCCCGGGGGAAGGGGGGCCCAGATACGCAGTATTTT. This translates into CASSPRGKGGPDTQYF.

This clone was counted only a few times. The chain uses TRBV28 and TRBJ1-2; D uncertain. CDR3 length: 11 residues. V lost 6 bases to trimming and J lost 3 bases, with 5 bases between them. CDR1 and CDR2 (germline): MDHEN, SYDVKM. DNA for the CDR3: TGTGCCAGCAGCCGCTACTATGGCTACACCTTC. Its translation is CASSRYYGYTF.

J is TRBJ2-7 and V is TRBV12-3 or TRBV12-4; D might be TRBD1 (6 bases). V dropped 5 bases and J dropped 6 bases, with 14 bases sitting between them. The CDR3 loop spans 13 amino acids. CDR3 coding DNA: TGTGCCAGCAGTCGGGCCCAGGGGAGCGAGCAGTACTTC. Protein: CASSRAQGSEQYF.

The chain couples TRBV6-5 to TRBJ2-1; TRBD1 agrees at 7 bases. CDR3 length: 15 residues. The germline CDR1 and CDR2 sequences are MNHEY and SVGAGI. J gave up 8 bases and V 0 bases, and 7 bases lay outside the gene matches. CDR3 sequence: CASSYSIRQGDEQFF. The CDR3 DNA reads TGTGCCAGCAGTTACTCAATTCGACAGGGCGATGAGCAGTTCTTC.

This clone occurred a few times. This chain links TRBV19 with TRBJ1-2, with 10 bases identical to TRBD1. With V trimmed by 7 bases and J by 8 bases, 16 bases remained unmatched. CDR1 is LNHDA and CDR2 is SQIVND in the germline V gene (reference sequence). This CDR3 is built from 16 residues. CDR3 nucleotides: TGTGCCAGTAACGCACAGACAGGGGGCATCGTGGAAGGCTACACCTTC. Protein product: CASNAQTGGIVEGYTF.

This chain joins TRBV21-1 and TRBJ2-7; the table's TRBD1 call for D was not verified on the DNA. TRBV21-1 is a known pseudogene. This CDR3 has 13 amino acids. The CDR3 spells CASSTDRDYEQYF. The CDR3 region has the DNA TGTGCCAGCAGCACGGACAGGGACTACGAGCAGTACTTC.

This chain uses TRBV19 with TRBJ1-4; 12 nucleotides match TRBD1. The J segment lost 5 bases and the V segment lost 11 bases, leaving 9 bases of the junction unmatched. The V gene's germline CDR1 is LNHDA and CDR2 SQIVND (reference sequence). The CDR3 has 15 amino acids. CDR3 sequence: CASGTGGAGNEKLFF. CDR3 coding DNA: TGTGCCTCCGGGACAGGGGGCGCGGGGAATGAAAAACTGTTTTTT.

CDR3 sequence reads: CASSVETANSPLHF. The CDR3 nucleotides read TGTGCCAGCAGCGTAGAAACAGCAAATTCACCCCTCCACTTT. This chain uses TRBV9 with TRBJ1-6; D is undetermined. Germline CDR1 and CDR2: SGDLS and YYNGEE. The V and J ends lost 0 bases and 7 bases respectively, with 8 bases between them. CDR3 length equals 14 residues. The full variable domain, in which reference TRBV9 and TRBJ1-6 provide the parts outside the CDR3, is DSGVTQTPKHLITATGQRVTLRCSPRSGDLSVYWYQQSLDQGLQFLIQYYNGEERAKGNILERFSAQQFPDLHSELNLSSLELGDSALYFCASSVETANSPLHFGNGTRLTVT.

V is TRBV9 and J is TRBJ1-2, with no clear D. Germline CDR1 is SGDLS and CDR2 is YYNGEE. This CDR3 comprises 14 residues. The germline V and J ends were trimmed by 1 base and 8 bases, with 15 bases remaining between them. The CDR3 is CASSVRGGAEGYTF. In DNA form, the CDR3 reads TGTGCCAGCAGCGTACGGGGAGGAGCAGAAGGCTACACCTTC.

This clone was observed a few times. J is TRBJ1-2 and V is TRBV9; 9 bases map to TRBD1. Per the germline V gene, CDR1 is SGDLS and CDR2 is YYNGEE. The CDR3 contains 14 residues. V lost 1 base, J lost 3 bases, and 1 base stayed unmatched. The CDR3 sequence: CASSVTGGDYGYTF. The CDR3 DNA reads TGTGCCAGCAGCGTAACAGGGGGCGACTATGGCTACACCTTC.

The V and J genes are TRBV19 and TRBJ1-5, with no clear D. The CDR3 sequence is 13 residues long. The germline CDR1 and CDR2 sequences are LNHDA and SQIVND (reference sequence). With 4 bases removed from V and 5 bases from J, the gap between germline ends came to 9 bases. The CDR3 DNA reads TGTGCCAGTAGTAGCAGATCCTATCAGCCCCAGCATTTT. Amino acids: CASSSRSYQPQHF.

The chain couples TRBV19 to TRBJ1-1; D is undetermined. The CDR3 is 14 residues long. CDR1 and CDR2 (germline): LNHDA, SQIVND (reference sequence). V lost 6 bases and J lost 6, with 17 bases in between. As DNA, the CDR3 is TGTGCCAGTAGCCACGGACCGCTCATGCCTGAAGCTTTCTTT. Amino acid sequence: CASSHGPLMPEAFF.

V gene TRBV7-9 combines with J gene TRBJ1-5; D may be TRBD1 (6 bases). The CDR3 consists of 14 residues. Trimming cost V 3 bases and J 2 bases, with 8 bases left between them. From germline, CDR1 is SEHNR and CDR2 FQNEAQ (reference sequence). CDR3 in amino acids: CASSFEGGNQPQHF. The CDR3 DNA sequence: TGTGCCAGCAGCTTTGAGGGGGGCAATCAGCCCCAGCATTTT.

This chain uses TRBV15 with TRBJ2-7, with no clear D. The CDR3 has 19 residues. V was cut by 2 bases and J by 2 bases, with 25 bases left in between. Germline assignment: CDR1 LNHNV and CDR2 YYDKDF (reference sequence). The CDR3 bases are TGTGCCACCAGCAGAACTACCCCCTCGTTAGGCCTTCGCCCCTACGAGCAGTACTTC. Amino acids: CATSRTTPSLGLRPYEQYF.

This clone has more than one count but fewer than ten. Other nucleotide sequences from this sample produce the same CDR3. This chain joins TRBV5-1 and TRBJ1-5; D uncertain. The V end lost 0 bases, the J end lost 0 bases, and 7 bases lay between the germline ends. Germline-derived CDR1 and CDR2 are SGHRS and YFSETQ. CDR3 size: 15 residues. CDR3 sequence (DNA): TGCGCCAGCAGCTTGGGTGGATATAGCAATCAGCCCCAGCATTTT. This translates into CASSLGGYSNQPQHF.